A single sample is the source of the 4 T cell receptor beta chains below, sequenced in a study of control samples from healthy donors and cancer patients. The repertoire was sequenced with immunoSEQ multiplex PCR; TCRdb's copy has only in-frame clones and lacks some. The data contain 45,000 or so clones, under 95% of them singletons. The specimen was PBMCs. These receptors all stem from a woman aged 40 to 50 with head and neck cancer.

The chain is built from TRBV4-1 and TRBJ1-5, with 9 bases lining up with TRBD1. CDR1 MGHRA and CDR2 YSYEKL come from the germline V gene. V shed 0 bases, J shed 2 bases, and the junction held 5 bases outside the gene matches. This CDR3 contains 17 residues. The CDR3 DNA follows: TGCGCCAGCAGCCAAGAGGACAGGGGAATAGGCAATCAGCCCCAGCATTTT. It translates to CASSQEDRGIGNQPQHF.

The chain uses TRBV5-1 and TRBJ2-1, with TRBD2 identical over 8 bases. Germline V gene lookup returns CDR1 SGHRS and CDR2 YFSETQ. V was clipped by 2 bases and J by 5 bases; unmatched bases: 6. The CDR3 has 15 residues. This chain's CDR3 is CASSLTTSVNNEQFF. DNA of the CDR3: TGCGCCAGCAGCTTAACGACTAGCGTGAACAATGAGCAGTTCTTC.

The chain recombines TRBV14 with TRBJ2-1; the match to TRBD2 covers 7 bases. From germline, CDR1 is SGHDN and CDR2 FVKESK. The V gene end was trimmed by 5 bases and the J gene end by 2 bases; junction bases not matched to a gene: 9. The CDR3 sequence is 16 residues long. Written as DNA, the CDR3 is TGTGCCAGCAGCTCCAGCGGGGAAGGGGCCTACAATGAGCAGTTCTTC. It encodes CASSSSGEGAYNEQFF.

This chain links TRBV18 with TRBJ1-2, with 9 bases fitting TRBD1. This CDR3 is 18 amino acids long. Germline loops: CDR1 KGHSH, CDR2 LQKENI. V gave up 0 bases and J gave up 4 bases; unmatched junction bases: 12. The CDR3 DNA reads as TGTGCCAGCTCACCACCCTCAACCCGACAGGGGGGGTCCTATGGCTACACCTTC. Its translation: CASSPPSTRQGGSYGYTF. Looking up the rest from reference TRBV18 and TRBJ1-2 gives the full variable domain: NAGVMQNPRHLVRRRGQEARLRCSPMKGHSHVYWYRQLPEEGLKFMVYLQKENIIDESGMPKERFSAEFPKEGPSILRIQQVVRGDSAAYFCASSPPSTRQGGSYGYTFGSGTRLTVV.